This T cell receptor beta chain appears in the sequencing data of a study of T cells in Graves' hyperthyroidism and ophthalmopathy (dated by TCRdb to between 2017 and 2020). About the full investigation: Peripheral blood was sampled at the time of initial diagnosis, prior to any treatment. To identify distinguishing TCR V-J signatures, a discovery cohort of around 100 patients was used, comprising 43 with Graves' ophthalmopathy and 55 to 65 with stable Graves' hyperthyroidism. The approximately 100 discovery patients were divided at random into training and test sets in a 7:3 ratio. An independent validation cohort of around 19 hyperthyroidism patients and 17 patients who later progressed to ophthalmopathy tested prospective prediction of ophthalmopathy. In several Graves' hyperthyroidism patients, the study also compared T-cell repertoires from thyroid tissue with T-cell repertoires from blood. TCR Vbeta CDR3 sequencing of some 140 peripheral blood samples (around 45 ophthalmopathy, 75 to 85 hyperthyroidism and roughly 17 progressor patients) is reported in the paper. Following sampling, methimazole starting at 30 mg daily was given to hyperthyroidism patients, and high-dose intravenous methylprednisolone was given to ophthalmopathy patients.

Stable Graves' hyperthyroidism was defined as the absence of progression to ophthalmopathy over 18 months of follow-up. Hyperthyroidism patients were newly diagnosed, with disease duration under 2 months, and aged 18 to 65 years. Patients with uncontrolled infections, other autoimmune diseases, pregnancy or lactation were excluded. Diagnoses relied on clinical symptoms, serum thyroxine and TRAb, thyroid ultrasound and orbital computed tomography. PBMCs were separated from 8 to 10 ml of fresh peripheral blood using Ficoll-Paque density gradient centrifugation. Total RNA was extracted with Trizol reagent, and quality was checked on an Agilent 2100 Bioanalyzer. The TCR beta CDR3 regions were amplified from the RNA transcripts. For the first round of RT-PCR on the TCR CDR3, the HTBI primer set was used together with the Qiagen OneStep RT-PCR kit. Libraries were constructed in a second round of multiplex PCR, after which size selection and purification were carried out. Libraries were sequenced paired-end with 100 bp reads on an Illumina HiSeq2000. For the original study's pipeline: SOAPnuke was used to process the raw data, removing reads that contained adapters or uncalled bases, had a mean Phred below 15, or lacked an exact match to the constant primer or identifier. COPE v1.2.5 was used to merge high-quality paired reads, and clonotypes were defined as unique nucleotide sequences. MiTCR v1.1 was used to align the clonotypes against IMGT TRBV, TRBD and TRBJ reference segments. The analysis was restricted to V-J combinations with a frequency above 0.0001, which together covered approximately 99% of the repertoires. A TCS score was defined as the ratio between F50 (clonal expansion) and ExV (chaos), using BLOSUM62-based TCRdist between CDR3 peptides within each V-J. Welch's t-statistics and random forest reduced fewer than 550 V-J features to about 12, which were used in a naive Bayes classifier (R e1071). TCRdb handled the public reads itself, with Q25 trimming in fastp and clone calling in MiXCR, and kept productive beta chains. Entries that share a CDR3 protein sequence are merged under the most common genes and DNA. The V and J calls and clone size come from TCRdb's table, not from the authors' own analysis. This sample holds under 400,000 distinct CDR3 sequences; 25% were observed only once. The ten largest make up 70% to 75% of the sample.

Study-wide conclusions, independent of this receptor: In validation, the model predicted progression to ophthalmopathy with over 65% sensitivity and over 72% specificity, a median of around 6.6 months before onset. Most expanded thyroid clonotypes (frequency above 0.001) were also detected in blood, a finding suggesting that blood repertoires may reflect thyroid immune responses. A model built on a 13 V-J signature distinguished ophthalmopathy from stable hyperthyroidism, reaching over 85% sensitivity and 81.08% specificity in cross-validation and 80%/75% in testing. No statistical method was used to fix the sample size in advance, and group allocation was not hidden from the investigators.

As for this clonotype: Its antigen is still unknown. Base qualities were left out, and no much larger clone turns up one base away.

CDR1 and CDR2 (MGHDK, SYGVNS) derive from the germline V gene. The CDR3 contains 11 residues, cysteine and phenylalanine counted. The entry retains the CDR3 DNA only, 33 bases that are in frame from base 1. V is clipped by 10 bases and J by 9 bases, and the sequence between their germline boundaries is 13 bases long. The source of this sequence is a man between 50 and 59 years old with Graves' hyperthyroidism. The sample taken for sequencing was blood. The chain is made from TRBV25-1 and TRBJ2-1, with the identity of the D gene unclear. The CDR3: CAIALASEQFF. DNA sequence: TGTGCCATCGCTTTAGCAAGTGAGCAGTTCTTC.